This TCR beta chain is drawn from a study of T cells after yellow fever vaccination. Study context: Fractions of limited cellularity were prepared by means of SMART-Seq v4 Ultra Low Input.

Looked up from germline, CDR1 is DFQATT and CDR2 is SNEGSKA (reference sequence). The CDR3 totals 15 residues. TCRdb re-called the 5' RACE reads with MiXCR, one entry per CDR3 protein. The sample consists of hundreds of thousands of distinct CDR3 sequences, 18% of them appearing once. For this clonotype: One end of the junction is discordant with germline, which a read error may explain.

The receptor's source is a man aged 18-30 years who received the YFV17D yellow fever vaccine. This sequence joins TRBV20-1 and TRBJ2-3; no firm D call. This specimen consisted of PBMCs, obtained before the yellow fever booster vaccination. CDR3 amino acids: CIARVGSWSSDTQYF. The CDR3 nucleotides read TGCATTGCTAGAGTGGGTAGCTGGAGCTCAGATACGCAGTATTTT.